The rows below give T cell receptor beta chains drawn from one sample of a study of blood T cells in healthy people across ages. TCRdb re-analysed the 5' RACE reads in MiXCR, keeping a single row per CDR3 protein. Counted here are hundreds of thousands of distinct CDR3 sequences, around 46% occurring once; the ten biggest clones make up about 20%. Sequenced material: blood. All receptors come from an older woman in good health. CDR3s include the opening cysteine and the closing phenylalanine or tryptophan. Fields, in order: J gene, clone size, D gene, V gene, CDR3 protein, CDR3 DNA. D genes are given only for firm matches. A row's size may be missing; if present it is once, few, many or a size class.

j_call: TRBJ2-1
clone_size: .
d_call: TRBD2
v_call: TRBV20-1
cdr3_aa: CSARVAGGGFYNEQFF
cdr3_nt: TGCAGTGCTAGAGTGGCCGGCGGGGGTTTCTACAATGAGCAGTTCTTC

j_call: TRBJ1-1
clone_size: .
d_call: .
v_call: TRBV28
cdr3_aa: CASSYNLAEAFF
cdr3_nt: TGTGCCAGCAGTTACAACCTCGCTGAAGCTTTCTTT

j_call: TRBJ1-6
clone_size: few
d_call: .
v_call: TRBV12-3/TRBV12-4
cdr3_aa: CASSFSPTAQASPLHF
cdr3_nt: TGTGCCAGCAGTTTTTCCCCCACCGCCCAGGCATCCCCCCTCCACTTT

j_call: TRBJ2-6
clone_size: .
d_call: .
v_call: TRBV29-1
cdr3_aa: CSVEDSFGRGCSGANVLTF
cdr3_nt: TGCAGCGTTGAAGATAGTTTTGGCAGGGGTTGCTCTGGGGCCAACGTCCTGACTTTC

j_call: TRBJ2-1
clone_size: few
d_call: TRBD1
v_call: TRBV5-1
cdr3_aa: CASSSQGAGNEQFF
cdr3_nt: TGCGCCAGCAGCTCACAGGGGGCGGGTAATGAGCAGTTCTTC

j_call: TRBJ2-5
clone_size: many
d_call: TRBD2
v_call: TRBV5-6
cdr3_aa: CASSSAGEGETQYF
cdr3_nt: TGTGCCAGCAGCTCGGCGGGAGAGGGGGAGACCCAGTACTTC

j_call: TRBJ1-6
clone_size: few
d_call: TRBD1
v_call: TRBV6-1
cdr3_aa: CASSEGSVGQGSAPLHF
cdr3_nt: TGTGCCAGCAGTGAAGGATCCGTGGGACAGGGATCTGCACCCCTCCACTTT

j_call: TRBJ1-1
clone_size: .
d_call: .
v_call: TRBV6-1
cdr3_aa: CASSPTGYTEAFF
cdr3_nt: TGTGCCAGCAGCCCTACAGGGTACACTGAAGCTTTCTTT

j_call: TRBJ2-7
clone_size: .
d_call: TRBD2
v_call: TRBV20-1
cdr3_aa: CSARRGLARSYEQYF
cdr3_nt: TGCAGTGCCCGCCGAGGACTAGCGAGATCCTACGAGCAGTACTTC

j_call: TRBJ2-7
clone_size: few
d_call: .
v_call: TRBV20-1
cdr3_aa: CSARGTPYEQYF
cdr3_nt: TGCAGTGCTAGGGGGACCCCCTACGAGCAGTACTTC

j_call: TRBJ2-1
clone_size: .
d_call: .
v_call: TRBV10-3
cdr3_aa: CAISDGQGNEQFF
cdr3_nt: TGTGCCATCAGTGACGGGCAGGGCAATGAGCAGTTCTTC

j_call: TRBJ2-7
clone_size: .
d_call: TRBD2
v_call: TRBV6-2/TRBV6-3
cdr3_aa: CASSYSGLAYEQYF
cdr3_nt: TGTGCCAGCAGTTACAGCGGACTAGCCTACGAGCAGTACTTC

j_call: TRBJ2-7
clone_size: few
d_call: .
v_call: TRBV9
cdr3_aa: CASSTNSKHEQYF
cdr3_nt: TGTGCCAGCAGCACGAATTCGAAGCACGAGCAGTACTTC

j_call: TRBJ2-5
clone_size: few
d_call: .
v_call: TRBV29-1
cdr3_aa: CSGGRTAQETQYF
cdr3_nt: TGCAGCGGGGGGAGGACAGCTCAAGAGACCCAGTACTTC

j_call: TRBJ2-5
clone_size: .
d_call: .
v_call: TRBV28
cdr3_aa: CASNLKRETQYF
cdr3_nt: TGTGCCAGCAACTTAAAGAGGGAGACCCAGTACTTC

j_call: TRBJ2-5
clone_size: .
d_call: TRBD1
v_call: TRBV12-3/TRBV12-4
cdr3_aa: CASRSSGTGVETQYF
cdr3_nt: TGTGCCAGCAGGTCTTCCGGGACAGGGGTAGAGACCCAGTACTTC

j_call: TRBJ2-7
clone_size: .
d_call: .
v_call: TRBV15
cdr3_aa: CATLETSSYNEQYF
cdr3_nt: TGTGCCACACTAGAAACTAGCTCCTACAATGAGCAGTACTTC

j_call: TRBJ2-1
clone_size: .
d_call: TRBD2
v_call: TRBV4-2
cdr3_aa: CASSRGGLVSYNEQFF
cdr3_nt: TGTGCCAGCAGCCGAGGGGGACTAGTGTCCTACAATGAGCAGTTCTTC

j_call: TRBJ2-3
clone_size: .
d_call: TRBD1
v_call: TRBV27
cdr3_aa: CASSAGTGADTQYF
cdr3_nt: TGTGCCAGCAGTGCCGGGACAGGGGCCGATACGCAGTATTTT

j_call: TRBJ2-1
clone_size: .
d_call: TRBD2
v_call: TRBV3-1
cdr3_aa: CASSLGTSAYYNEQFF
cdr3_nt: TGTGCCAGCAGCCTCGGGACTAGCGCTTACTACAATGAGCAGTTCTTC

j_call: TRBJ2-7
clone_size: .
d_call: .
v_call: TRBV11-2
cdr3_aa: CASSLVWDSRKSSYEQYF
cdr3_nt: TGTGCCAGCAGCTTAGTGTGGGATAGCAGAAAGAGCTCCTACGAGCAGTACTTC

j_call: TRBJ1-2
clone_size: many
d_call: TRBD1
v_call: TRBV6-5
cdr3_aa: CASADRPNYGYTF
cdr3_nt: TGTGCCAGTGCGGACAGGCCCAACTATGGCTACACCTTC

j_call: TRBJ2-3
clone_size: .
d_call: TRBD2
v_call: TRBV28
cdr3_aa: CASSLGLAGGHGTDTQYF
cdr3_nt: TGTGCCAGCAGCCTAGGACTAGCGGGGGGTCATGGCACAGATACGCAGTATTTT

j_call: TRBJ2-4
clone_size: few
d_call: TRBD2
v_call: TRBV27
cdr3_aa: CASSSYRGGADQYF
cdr3_nt: TGTGCCAGCAGTTCCTATCGCGGGGGGGCCGATCAGTACTTC

j_call: TRBJ1-6
clone_size: many
d_call: .
v_call: TRBV27
cdr3_aa: CASATGTYNSPLHF
cdr3_nt: TGTGCCAGCGCTACAGGCACCTATAATTCACCCCTCCACTTT

j_call: TRBJ1-4
clone_size: .
d_call: .
v_call: TRBV11-2
cdr3_aa: CASSLRGGAIGEKLFF
cdr3_nt: TGTGCCAGCAGCTTAAGGGGGGGCGCGATTGGGGAAAAACTGTTTTTT

j_call: TRBJ2-7
clone_size: .
d_call: TRBD2
v_call: TRBV9
cdr3_aa: CASSESGTSHEQYF
cdr3_nt: TGTGCCAGCAGCGAAAGCGGGACTTCCCACGAGCAGTACTTC

j_call: TRBJ1-1
clone_size: .
d_call: .
v_call: TRBV20-1
cdr3_aa: CSAREFGQPNTEAFF
cdr3_nt: TGCAGTGCTAGAGAATTTGGACAGCCGAACACTGAAGCTTTCTTT

j_call: TRBJ2-3
clone_size: .
d_call: TRBD2
v_call: TRBV14
cdr3_aa: CASSQLAGVSDTQYF
cdr3_nt: TGTGCCAGCAGCCAGCTAGCGGGAGTGTCAGATACGCAGTATTTT

j_call: TRBJ2-2
clone_size: .
d_call: TRBD1
v_call: TRBV3-1
cdr3_aa: CASSQGQYTGELFF
cdr3_nt: TGTGCCAGCAGCCAGGGACAGTATACCGGGGAGCTGTTTTTT

j_call: TRBJ2-7
clone_size: .
d_call: .
v_call: TRBV20-1
cdr3_aa: CSARRPGTPAWYNEQYF
cdr3_nt: TGCAGTGCTAGGAGGCCCGGGACTCCCGCTTGGTACAATGAGCAGTACTTC

j_call: TRBJ2-7
clone_size: few
d_call: TRBD1
v_call: TRBV28
cdr3_aa: CASGTGAFSYEQYF
cdr3_nt: TGTGCCTCTGGGACAGGGGCCTTCTCCTACGAGCAGTACTTC

j_call: TRBJ2-1
clone_size: .
d_call: TRBD1
v_call: TRBV5-1
cdr3_aa: CASSPGQSHYNEQFF
cdr3_nt: TGCGCCAGCAGCCCGGGACAGAGTCATTACAATGAGCAGTTCTTC

j_call: TRBJ1-5
clone_size: few
d_call: TRBD1
v_call: TRBV20-1
cdr3_aa: CSAYTGGFVSQPQHF
cdr3_nt: TGCAGTGCATATACAGGGGGGTTTGTTAGTCAGCCCCAGCATTTT

j_call: TRBJ1-2
clone_size: .
d_call: .
v_call: TRBV20-1
cdr3_aa: CSASYSYGYTF
cdr3_nt: TGCAGTGCTAGCTACAGCTATGGCTACACCTTT

j_call: TRBJ2-1
clone_size: .
d_call: .
v_call: TRBV28
cdr3_aa: CASRRIARTSYNEQFF
cdr3_nt: TGTGCCAGCAGACGCATAGCGCGGACCTCCTACAATGAGCAGTTCTTC

j_call: TRBJ1-1
clone_size: few
d_call: TRBD1
v_call: TRBV9
cdr3_aa: CASSSRQGAWKTEAFF
cdr3_nt: TGTGCCAGCAGCTCAAGACAGGGGGCCTGGAAAACTGAAGCTTTCTTT

j_call: TRBJ2-7
clone_size: .
d_call: .
v_call: TRBV9
cdr3_aa: CASSVAEGASSYEQYF
cdr3_nt: TGTGCCAGCAGCGTAGCCGAAGGGGCGAGCTCCTACGAGCAGTACTTC

j_call: TRBJ1-2
clone_size: .
d_call: .
v_call: TRBV12-3/TRBV12-4
cdr3_aa: CASSLVVGVGYTF
cdr3_nt: TGTGCCAGCAGTTTAGTTGTGGGTGTGGGCTACACCTTC

j_call: TRBJ1-6
clone_size: .
d_call: TRBD1
v_call: TRBV30
cdr3_aa: CAWKRQGGNSPLHF
cdr3_nt: TGTGCCTGGAAAAGACAGGGAGGGAATTCACCCCTCCACTTT

j_call: TRBJ2-2
clone_size: .
d_call: .
v_call: TRBV20-1
cdr3_aa: CSATPGARSGELFF
cdr3_nt: TGCAGTGCAACGCCCGGGGCCCGATCCGGGGAGCTGTTTTTT

j_call: TRBJ2-1
clone_size: .
d_call: .
v_call: TRBV24-1
cdr3_aa: CATSDSDRTNEQFF
cdr3_nt: TGTGCCACCAGTGACTCAGACAGAACTAATGAGCAGTTCTTC

j_call: TRBJ2-2
clone_size: .
d_call: TRBD2
v_call: TRBV6-2/TRBV6-3
cdr3_aa: CASSRLAGVNANTGELFF
cdr3_nt: TGTGCCAGCAGCCGACTAGCGGGAGTCAACGCGAACACCGGGGAGCTGTTTTTT

j_call: TRBJ2-7
clone_size: .
d_call: TRBD2
v_call: TRBV7-2
cdr3_aa: CASSLVRTSGNNEQYF
cdr3_nt: TGTGCCAGCAGCTTAGTACGGACTAGCGGTAACAATGAGCAGTACTTC

j_call: TRBJ1-2
clone_size: .
d_call: .
v_call: TRBV5-6
cdr3_aa: CASSRQELYGYTF
cdr3_nt: TGTGCCAGCAGCAGACAGGAACTCTATGGCTACACCTTC

j_call: TRBJ2-1
clone_size: .
d_call: TRBD2
v_call: TRBV6-4
cdr3_aa: CASSDSSSGGAVETQFF
cdr3_nt: TGTGCCAGCAGTGACTCTTCTAGCGGGGGGGCCGTGGAGACCCAGTTCTTC

j_call: TRBJ1-4
clone_size: few
d_call: .
v_call: TRBV7-6
cdr3_aa: CASSYLIVDSFSHPSPTTNEKLFF
cdr3_nt: TGTGCCAGCAGCTACCTAATCGTAGACAGTTTCTCTCATCCATCCCCTACAACTAATGAAAAACTGTTTTTT

j_call: TRBJ2-3
clone_size: .
d_call: TRBD2
v_call: TRBV7-9
cdr3_aa: CASSLYGTSGKEADTQYF
cdr3_nt: TGTGCCAGCAGCTTATACGGGACTAGCGGAAAAGAGGCAGATACGCAGTATTTT